This T cell receptor (beta chain) was retrieved from a study of T cell changes during pregnancy in multiple sclerosis. Here immunoSEQ multiplex PCR was the method, and the copy in TCRdb shows in-frame clones only, minus some. This table holds roughly 65,000 clones, around 90% found once. Trimming stripped 5 bases from V and 4 bases from J, with 9 bases between. This CDR3 has 14 residues. Germline CDR1 SGHTA, CDR2 FQGNSA. The input for sequencing was peripheral blood, taken in the third trimester of pregnancy. The chain combines TRBV7-2 with TRBJ2-6; D gene ambiguous. The receptor was derived from a female donor in good health, enrolled as a control in a pregnancy study. As DNA, the CDR3 is TGTGCCAGCAGCCCAGCAGGCGGGGCCAACGTCCTGACTTTC. This codes for CASSPAGGANVLTF.